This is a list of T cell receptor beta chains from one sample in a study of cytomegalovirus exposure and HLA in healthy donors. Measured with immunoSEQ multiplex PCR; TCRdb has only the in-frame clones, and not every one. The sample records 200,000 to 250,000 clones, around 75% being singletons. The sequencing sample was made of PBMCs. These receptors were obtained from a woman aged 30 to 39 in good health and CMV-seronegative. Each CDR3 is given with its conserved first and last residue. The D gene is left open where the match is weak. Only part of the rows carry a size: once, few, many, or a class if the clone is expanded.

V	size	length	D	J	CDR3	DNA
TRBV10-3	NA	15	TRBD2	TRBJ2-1	CAISEKSGSGNEQFF	TGTGCCATCAGTGAGAAAAGCGGGAGTGGAAATGAGCAGTTCTTC
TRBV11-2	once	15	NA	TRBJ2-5	CASSPPGLARETQYF	TGTGCCAGCAGCCCCCCCGGGCTAGCGCGAGAGACCCAGTACTTC
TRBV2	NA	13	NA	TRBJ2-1	CASSATIYNEQFF	TGTGCCAGCAGTGCAACTATATACAATGAGCAGTTCTTC
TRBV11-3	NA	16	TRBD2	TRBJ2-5	CASSLESSGGAETQYF	TGTGCCAGCAGCTTAGAGTCTAGCGGGGGGGCGGAGACCCAGTACTTC
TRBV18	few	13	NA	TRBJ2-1	CASSGGAVHEQFF	TGTGCCAGCTCAGGGGGGGCGGTCCATGAGCAGTTCTTC
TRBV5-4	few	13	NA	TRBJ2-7	CDSRSSDYYEQYF	TGTGACAGCAGATCGTCGGACTATTACGAGCAGTACTTC
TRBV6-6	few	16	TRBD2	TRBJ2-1	CASPKVAGGLDNEQFF	TGTGCCAGCCCCAAGGTTGCGGGAGGATTAGACAATGAGCAGTTCTTC
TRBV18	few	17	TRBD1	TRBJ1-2	CASSSSGQAPTADGYTF	TGTGCCAGCTCATCATCAGGACAGGCACCCACCGCCGATGGCTACACCTTC
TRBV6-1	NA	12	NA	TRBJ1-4	CASRSDSPKLFF	TGTGCCAGCAGATCAGACAGCCCAAAACTGTTTTTT
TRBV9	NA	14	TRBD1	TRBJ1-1	CASSVWTGDTEAFF	TGTGCCAGCAGCGTGTGGACAGGGGACACTGAAGCTTTCTTT
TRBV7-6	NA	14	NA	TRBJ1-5	CASSSDSSFQPQHF	TGTGCCAGCAGCTCGGACAGCTCTTTTCAGCCCCAGCATTTT
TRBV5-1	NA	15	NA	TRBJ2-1	CASSLEHHSYNEQFF	TGCGCCAGCAGCTTGGAGCACCACTCCTACAATGAGCAGTTCTTC
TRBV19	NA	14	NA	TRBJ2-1	CASSTPGLYNEQFF	TGTGCCAGTAGTACACCGGGACTTTACAATGAGCAGTTCTTC
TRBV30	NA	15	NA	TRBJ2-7	CAWSIIGGAPYEQYF	TGTGCCTGGAGTATCATTGGGGGGGCCCCCTACGAGCAGTACTTC
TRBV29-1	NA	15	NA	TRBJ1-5	CSVVEGSVGNQPQHF	TGCAGCGTGGTGGAGGGGAGTGTGGGCAATCAGCCCCAGCATTTT
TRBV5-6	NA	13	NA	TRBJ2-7	CASSPPEQGEQYF	TGTGCCAGCAGCCCCCCGGAGCAGGGCGAGCAGTACTTC
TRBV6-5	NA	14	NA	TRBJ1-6	CASSPTKESSPLHF	TGTGCCAGCAGCCCGACCAAGGAGAGTTCACCCCTCCACTTT
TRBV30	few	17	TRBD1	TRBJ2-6	CAWSSGTGGSGANVLTF	TGTGCCTGGAGCTCCGGGACAGGGGGCTCTGGGGCCAACGTCCTGACTTTC
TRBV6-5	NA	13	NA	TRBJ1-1	CAISWAPNTEAFF	TGTGCCATCAGCTGGGCCCCCAACACTGAAGCTTTCTTT
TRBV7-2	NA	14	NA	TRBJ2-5	CASSLDAVPETQYF	TGTGCCAGCAGCTTAGATGCAGTCCCGGAGACCCAGTACTTC
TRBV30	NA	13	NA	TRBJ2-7	CAWQHGTPLGQYF	TGTGCCTGGCAACACGGGACTCCGCTAGGACAGTACTTC
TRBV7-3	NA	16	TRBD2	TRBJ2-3	CASSLRAGDSSDTQYF	TGTGCCAGCAGCTTAAGAGCGGGGGATAGTTCAGATACGCAGTATTTT
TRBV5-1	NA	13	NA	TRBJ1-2	CASSSGGGYGYTF	TGCGCCAGCAGCTCGGGGGGCGGCTATGGCTACACCTTC
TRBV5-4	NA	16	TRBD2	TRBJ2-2	CASSFGTSGNTGELFF	TGTGCCAGCAGCTTTGGGACTAGCGGTAACACCGGGGAGCTGTTTTTT
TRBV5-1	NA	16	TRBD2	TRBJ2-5	CASSAVLSGGPGTQYF	TGCGCCAGCAGCGCTGTGTTGTCGGGGGGGCCGGGGACCCAGTACTTC
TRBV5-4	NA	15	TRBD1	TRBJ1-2	CASSSGQGAYYGYTF	TGTGCCAGCAGCTCGGGACAGGGGGCGTACTATGGCTACACCTTC
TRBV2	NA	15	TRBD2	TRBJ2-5	CASSYSGGAGETQYF	TGTGCCAGCAGTTACAGCGGGGGGGCCGGGGAGACCCAGTACTTC
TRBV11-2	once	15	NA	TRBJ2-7	CASSIISGRNHEQYF	TGTGCCAGCAGTATTATCTCAGGCCGTAACCACGAGCAGTACTTC
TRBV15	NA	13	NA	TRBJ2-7	CATRTGLNYEPYF	TGTGCCACCAGAACCGGTCTCAATTACGAGCCGTACTTC
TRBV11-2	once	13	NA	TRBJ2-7	CASSFGSLYEQYF	TGTGCCAGCAGCTTCGGGAGCTTGTACGAGCAGTACTTC
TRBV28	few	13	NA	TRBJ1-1	CASIVRGGTEAFF	TGTGCCAGCATTGTTCGGGGGGGCACTGAAGCTTTCTTT
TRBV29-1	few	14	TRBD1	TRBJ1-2	CSVPQGEGWYGYTF	TGCAGCGTACCACAGGGGGAAGGGTGGTATGGCTACACCTTC
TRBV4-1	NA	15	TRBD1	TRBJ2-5	CASSQGLGQQETQYF	TGCGCCAGCAGCCAAGGTTTGGGACAGCAAGAGACCCAGTACTTC
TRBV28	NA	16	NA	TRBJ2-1	CASSLLWQAGDNEQFF	TGTGCCAGCAGTTTATTATGGCAGGCAGGTGACAATGAGCAGTTCTTC
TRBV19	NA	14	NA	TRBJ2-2	CATSRVQNTGELFF	TGTGCCACTTCCCGGGTTCAAAACACCGGGGAGCTGTTTTTT
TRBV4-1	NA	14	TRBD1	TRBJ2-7	CASSQDQGASEQYF	TGCGCCAGCAGCCAAGACCAGGGGGCGAGTGAGCAGTACTTC
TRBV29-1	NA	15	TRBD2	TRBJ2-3	CSVAGTSGRGNTQYF	TGCAGCGTCGCTGGGACTAGCGGGAGAGGAAATACGCAGTATTTT
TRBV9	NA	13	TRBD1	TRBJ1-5	CASSGAGGQPQHF	TGTGCCAGCAGCGGCGCAGGGGGTCAGCCCCAGCATTTT
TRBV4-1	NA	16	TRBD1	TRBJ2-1	CASSPLGQGTYNEQFF	TGCGCCAGCAGCCCCTTAGGACAGGGAACGTACAATGAGCAGTTCTTC
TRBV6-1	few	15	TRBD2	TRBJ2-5	CASSPLAGGQETQYF	TGTGCCAGCAGCCCCCTAGCGGGGGGGCAGGAGACCCAGTACTTC
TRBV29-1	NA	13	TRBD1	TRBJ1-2	CSGRTGDAYGYTF	TGCAGCGGTCGGACAGGGGATGCCTATGGCTACACCTTC
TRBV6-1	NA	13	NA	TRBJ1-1	CASSLVANTEAFF	TGTGCCAGCAGTCTAGTAGCTAACACTGAAGCTTTCTTT
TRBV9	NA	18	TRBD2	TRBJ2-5	CASSVGASGRVISETQYF	TGTGCCAGCAGCGTAGGGGCTAGCGGGAGGGTTATTTCGGAGACCCAGTACTTC
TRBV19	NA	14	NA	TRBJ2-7	CASSDAPGSGEQYF	TGTGCCAGTAGTGACGCACCCGGGAGTGGCGAGCAGTACTTC
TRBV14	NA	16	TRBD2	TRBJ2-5	CASSRQTGGGTETQYF	TGTGCCAGCAGCCGACAAACCGGGGGGGGAACGGAGACCCAGTACTTC
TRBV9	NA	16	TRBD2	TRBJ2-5	CASSSSGLAGGETQYF	TGTGCCAGCAGCTCCTCGGGACTAGCGGGGGGAGAGACCCAGTACTTC
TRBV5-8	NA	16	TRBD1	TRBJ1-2	CASSPYPRGQGYGYTF	TGTGCCAGCAGCCCTTATCCCCGAGGACAGGGGTACGGCTACACCTTC
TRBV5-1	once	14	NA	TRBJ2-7	CASSLEGHSYEQYF	TGCGCCAGCAGCTTGGAAGGACACTCCTACGAGCAGTACTTC
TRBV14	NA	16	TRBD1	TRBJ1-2	CASSQDWGTGPYGYTF	TGTGCCAGCAGCCAAGATTGGGGGACAGGGCCTTATGGCTACACCTTC
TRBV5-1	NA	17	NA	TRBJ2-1	CASSLGASASSYNEQFF	TGCGCCAGCAGCTTGGGGGCTAGCGCTAGCTCCTACAATGAGCAGTTCTTC
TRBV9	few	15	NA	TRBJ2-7	CASSVDVAVSYEQYF	TGTGCCAGCAGCGTAGATGTAGCGGTCTCCTACGAGCAGTACTTC
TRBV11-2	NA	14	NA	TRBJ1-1	CASSLAGGYTEAFF	TGTGCCAGCAGCTTAGCGGGGGGATACACTGAAGCTTTCTTT
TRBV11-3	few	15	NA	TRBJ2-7	CASSLVVGGSYEQYF	TGTGCCAGCAGCTTAGTTGTCGGAGGTTCCTACGAGCAGTACTTC
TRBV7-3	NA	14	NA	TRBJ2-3	CASSLNGPVDTQYF	TGTGCCAGCAGCTTAAATGGGCCCGTGGATACGCAGTATTTT
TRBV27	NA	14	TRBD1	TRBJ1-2	CASSLATGSYGYTF	TGTGCCAGCAGTTTGGCGACAGGGAGCTATGGCTACACCTTC
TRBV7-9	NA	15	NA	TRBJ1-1	CASSFPQGLNTEAFF	TGTGCCAGCAGCTTCCCCCAGGGGTTGAACACTGAAGCTTTCTTT
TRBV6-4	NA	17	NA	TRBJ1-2	CVSRHVDKFGHNYGYTF	TGTGTCAGCAGACACGTGGACAAATTTGGGCACAACTATGGCTACACCTTC
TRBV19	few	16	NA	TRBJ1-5	CASSIRTALSNQPQHF	TGTGCCAGTAGTATCAGGACAGCCCTCAGCAATCAGCCCCAGCATTTT
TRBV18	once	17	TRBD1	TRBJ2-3	CASSPLKTGARTDTQYF	TGTGCCAGCTCACCCCTAAAGACAGGGGCACGCACAGATACGCAGTATTTT